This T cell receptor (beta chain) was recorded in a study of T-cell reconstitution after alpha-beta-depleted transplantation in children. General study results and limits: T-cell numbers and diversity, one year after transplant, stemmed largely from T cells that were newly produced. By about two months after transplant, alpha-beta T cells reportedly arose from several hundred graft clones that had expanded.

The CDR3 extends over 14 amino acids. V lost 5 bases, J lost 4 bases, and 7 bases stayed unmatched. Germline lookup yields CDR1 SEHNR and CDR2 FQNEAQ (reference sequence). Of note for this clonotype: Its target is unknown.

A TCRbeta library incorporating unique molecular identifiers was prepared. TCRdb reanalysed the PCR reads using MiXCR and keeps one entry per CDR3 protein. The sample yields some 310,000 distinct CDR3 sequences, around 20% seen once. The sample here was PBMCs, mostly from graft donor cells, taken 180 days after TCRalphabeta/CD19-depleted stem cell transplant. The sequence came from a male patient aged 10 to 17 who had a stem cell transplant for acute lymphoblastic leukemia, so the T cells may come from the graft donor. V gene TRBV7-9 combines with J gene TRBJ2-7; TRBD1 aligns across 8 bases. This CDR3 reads CASSPLGQGYEQYF. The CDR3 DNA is TGTGCCAGCAGCCCCCTAGGACAGGGTTACGAGCAGTACTTC. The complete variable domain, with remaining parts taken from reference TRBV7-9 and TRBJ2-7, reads DTGVSQNPRHKITKRGQNVTFRCDPISEHNRLYWYRQTLGQGPEFLTYFQNEAQLEKSRLLSDRFSAERPKGSFSTLEIQRTEQGDSAMYLCASSPLGQGYEQYFGPGTRLTVT.